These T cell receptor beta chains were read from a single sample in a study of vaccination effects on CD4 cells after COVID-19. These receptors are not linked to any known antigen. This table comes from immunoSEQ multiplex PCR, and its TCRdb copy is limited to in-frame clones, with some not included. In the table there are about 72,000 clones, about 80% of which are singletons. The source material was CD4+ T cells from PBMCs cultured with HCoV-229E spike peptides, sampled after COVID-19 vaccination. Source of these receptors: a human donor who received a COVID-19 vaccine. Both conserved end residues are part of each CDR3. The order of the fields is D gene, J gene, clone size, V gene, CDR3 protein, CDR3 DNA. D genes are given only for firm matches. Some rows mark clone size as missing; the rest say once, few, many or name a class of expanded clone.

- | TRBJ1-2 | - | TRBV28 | CASRKTANYGYTF | TGTGCCAGCAGAAAGACGGCCAACTATGGCTACACCTTC
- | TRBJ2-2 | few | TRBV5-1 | CASSDRRSGSGELFF | TGCGCCAGCAGCGACCGGAGATCGGGATCCGGGGAGCTGTTTTTT
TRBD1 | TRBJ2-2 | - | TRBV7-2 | CASSFTGTGHTGELFF | TGTGCCAGCAGCTTCACCGGGACAGGCCACACCGGGGAGCTGTTTTTT
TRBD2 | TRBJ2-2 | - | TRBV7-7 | CASSRGTSGGGGELFF | TGTGCCAGCAGCCGCGGGACTAGCGGGGGTGGCGGGGAGCTGTTTTTT
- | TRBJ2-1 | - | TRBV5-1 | CASSTGVSYNEQFF | TGCGCCAGCTCAACCGGGGTCTCCTACAATGAGCAGTTCTTC
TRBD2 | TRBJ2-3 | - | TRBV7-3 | CASSEQRGHTDTQYF | TGTGCCAGCAGCGAACAGCGGGGGCACACAGATACGCAGTATTTT
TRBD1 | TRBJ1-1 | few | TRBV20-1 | CSAIDRVGFTEAFF | TGCAGTGCTATTGACAGGGTAGGGTTCACTGAAGCTTTCTTT
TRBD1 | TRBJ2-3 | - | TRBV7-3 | CASSSTGRSTDTQYF | TGTGCCAGCAGCTCGACAGGGCGAAGCACAGATACGCAGTATTTT
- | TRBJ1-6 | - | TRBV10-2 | CASSEAFSPLHF | TGCGCCAGCAGTGAGGCGTTCTCACCCCTCCACTTT
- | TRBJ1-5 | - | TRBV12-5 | CASGTQMAQPQHF | TGTGCTAGTGGTACCCAGATGGCTCAGCCCCAGCATTTT
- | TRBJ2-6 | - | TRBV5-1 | CASSSTLLGGGYLSGANVLTF | TGCGCCAGCAGTTCAACACTTTTGGGGGGCGGGTACCTCTCTGGGGCCAACGTCCTGACTTTC
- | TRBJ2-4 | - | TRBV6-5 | CASRPGSRAKNIQYF | TGTGCCAGCAGACCCGGATCTCGGGCCAAAAACATTCAGTACTTC
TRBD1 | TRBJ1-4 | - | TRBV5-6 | CASSLQGSTPSEKLFF | TGTGCCAGCAGCTTACAGGGGTCCACCCCCTCTGAAAAACTGTTTTTT
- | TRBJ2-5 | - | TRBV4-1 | CASSQVGAEETQYF | TGCGCCAGCAGCCAAGTCGGAGCGGAGGAGACCCAGTACTTC
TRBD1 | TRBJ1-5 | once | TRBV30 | CAWSVGDRVGQPQHF | TGTGCCTGGAGTGTAGGGGACAGGGTAGGTCAGCCCCAGCATTTT
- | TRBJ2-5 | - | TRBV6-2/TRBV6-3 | CASSYVSSRETQYF | TGTGCCAGCAGTTACGTGAGTTCCCGAGAGACCCAGTACTTC
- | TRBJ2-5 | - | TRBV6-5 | CASRQTMEETQYF | TGTGCCAGCAGACAGACGATGGAAGAGACCCAGTACTTC
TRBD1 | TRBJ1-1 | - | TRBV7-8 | CASSYWTGSHTEAFF | TGTGCCAGCAGCTACTGGACAGGGAGCCACACTGAAGCTTTCTTT
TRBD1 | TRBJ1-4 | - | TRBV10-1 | CARPPLKRGLGTNEKLFF | TGCGCCAGGCCACCTCTGAAAAGGGGGCTGGGAACTAATGAAAAACTGTTTTTT
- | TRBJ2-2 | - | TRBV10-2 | CASRLPTGTGELFF | TGCGCCAGCAGGCTACCGACGGGCACCGGGGAGCTGTTTTTT
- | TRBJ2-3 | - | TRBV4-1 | CASSLDLGTDTQYF | TGCGCCAGCAGTCTGGACCTCGGCACAGATACGCAGTATTTT
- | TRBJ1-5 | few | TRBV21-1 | CASSNPEGGNQPQHF | TGTGCCAGCAGCAACCCCGAGGGGGGCAATCAGCCCCAGCATTTT
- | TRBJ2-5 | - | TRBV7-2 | CASSRAGARPQYF | TGTGCCAGCAGCCGCGCAGGAGCACGTCCCCAGTACTTC
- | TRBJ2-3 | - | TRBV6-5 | CASSYSGAPDTQYF | TGTGCCAGCAGTTACTCAGGGGCCCCAGATACGCAGTATTTT
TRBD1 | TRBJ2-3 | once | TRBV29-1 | CSVDLSGQGTDTQYF | TGCAGCGTTGACTTATCGGGACAGGGAACAGATACGCAGTATTTT
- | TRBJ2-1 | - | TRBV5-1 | CASSLTAANLYNEQFF | TGCGCCAGCAGCTTGACAGCGGCAAACCTGTACAATGAGCAGTTCTTC
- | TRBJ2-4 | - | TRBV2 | CASSEAGSGAKNIQYF | TGTGCCAGCAGTGAAGCGGGCAGTGGGGCCAAAAACATTCAGTACTTC
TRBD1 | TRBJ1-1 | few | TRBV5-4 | CASSLVGGVTEAFF | TGTGCCAGCAGCTTGGTAGGGGGCGTCACTGAAGCTTTCTTT
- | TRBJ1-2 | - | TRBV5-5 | CASSPDSSGGYTF | TGTGCCAGCAGCCCCGACAGTAGTGGTGGCTACACCTTC
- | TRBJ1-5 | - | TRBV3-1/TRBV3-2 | CASSQLGQGKPQHF | TGTGCCAGCAGCCAACTTGGCCAGGGAAAGCCCCAGCATTTT
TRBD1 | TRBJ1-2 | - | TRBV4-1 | CASSQAPTGYSYTF | TGCGCCAGCAGCCAAGCCCCGACAGGGTATAGCTACACCTTC
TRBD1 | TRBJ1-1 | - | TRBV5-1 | CASSPRDRGTEAFF | TGCGCCAGCAGCCCTAGGGACAGGGGAACTGAAGCTTTCTTT
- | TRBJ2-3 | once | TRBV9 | CASSGGWRLDTQYF | TGTGCCAGCAGTGGGGGCTGGCGGTTAGATACGCAGTATTTT
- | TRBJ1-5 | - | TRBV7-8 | CASTPLGVRNNQPQHF | TGTGCCAGCACCCCTCTCGGGGTCCGGAACAATCAGCCCCAGCATTTT
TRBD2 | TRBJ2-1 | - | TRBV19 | CASSIEGGVAGEQFF | TGTGCCAGTAGTATAGAAGGTGGGGTAGCGGGGGAGCAGTTCTTC
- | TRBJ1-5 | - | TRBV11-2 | CASSLGSEQPQHF | TGTGCCAGCAGCTTAGGGTCGGAACAGCCCCAGCATTTT
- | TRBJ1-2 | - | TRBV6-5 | CASSYLGHSGYTF | TGTGCCAGCAGTTACTTGGGGCACAGCGGCTACACCTTC
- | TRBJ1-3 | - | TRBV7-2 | CASSLGDSGNTIYF | TGTGCCAGCAGCTTAGGGGACTCTGGAAACACCATATATTTT
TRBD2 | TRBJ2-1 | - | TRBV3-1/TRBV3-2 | CASSNLAGDNEQFF | TGTGCCAGCAGTAACCTAGCGGGGGACAATGAGCAGTTCTTC
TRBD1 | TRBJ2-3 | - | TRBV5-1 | CASSSTGAGTDTQYF | TGCGCCAGCAGCTCGACAGGGGCTGGCACAGATACGCAGTATTTT
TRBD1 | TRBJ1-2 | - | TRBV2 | CASSETGQGLRGYTF | TGTGCCAGCAGTGAGACGGGACAGGGTCTCCGTGGCTACACCTTC
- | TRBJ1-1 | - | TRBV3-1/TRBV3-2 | CASNPLRHFNTEAFF | TGTGCCAGCAACCCCCTCCGACACTTTAACACTGAAGCTTTCTTT
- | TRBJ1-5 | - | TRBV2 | CASSRRALGNQPQHF | TGTGCCAGCAGTAGAAGGGCCTTGGGGAATCAGCCCCAGCATTTT
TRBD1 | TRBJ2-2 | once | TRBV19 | CASSPSRTGGTGELFF | TGTGCCAGTAGTCCATCTAGGACAGGGGGCACCGGGGAGCTGTTTTTT
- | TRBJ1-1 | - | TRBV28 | CASSQGKATEAFF | TGTGCCAGCAGTCAGGGTAAGGCGACTGAAGCTTTCTTT
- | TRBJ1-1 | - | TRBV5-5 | CASSYSMNTEAFF | TGTGCCAGCAGCTACAGCATGAACACTGAAGCTTTCTTT
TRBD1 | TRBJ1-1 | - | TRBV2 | CASRAETGGTEAFF | TGTGCCAGCAGGGCGGAGACAGGGGGCACTGAAGCTTTCTTT
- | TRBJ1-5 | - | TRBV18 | CASSPTPSGQPQHF | TGTGCCAGCTCACCAACTCCAAGTGGGCAGCCCCAGCATTTT
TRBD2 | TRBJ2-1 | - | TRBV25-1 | CASSELGLAGGINEQFF | TGTGCCAGCAGTGAATTAGGACTAGCGGGGGGCATAAATGAGCAGTTCTTC
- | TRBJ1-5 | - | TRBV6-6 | CASSYSRGRNQPQHF | TGTGCCAGCAGTTACTCGAGAGGGCGGAATCAGCCCCAGCATTTT
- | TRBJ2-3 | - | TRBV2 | CASSERLSNTQYF | TGTGCCAGCAGTGAACGGCTGTCAAATACGCAGTATTTT